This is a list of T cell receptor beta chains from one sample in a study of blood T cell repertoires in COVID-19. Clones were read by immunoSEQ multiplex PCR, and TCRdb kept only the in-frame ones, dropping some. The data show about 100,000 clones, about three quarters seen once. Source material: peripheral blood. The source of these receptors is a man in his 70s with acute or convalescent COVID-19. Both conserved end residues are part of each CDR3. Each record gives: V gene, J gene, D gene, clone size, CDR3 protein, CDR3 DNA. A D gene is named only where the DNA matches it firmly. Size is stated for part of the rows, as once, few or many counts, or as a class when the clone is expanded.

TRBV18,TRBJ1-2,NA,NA,CASSPPKGDPGFGLHDNYGYTF,TGTGCCAGCTCACCACCAAAGGGGGACCCAGGCTTCGGTCTACACGATAACTATGGCTACACCTTC
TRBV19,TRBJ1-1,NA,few,CASSSTGGATEAFF,TGTGCCAGTAGCTCAACCGGAGGTGCCACTGAAGCTTTCTTT
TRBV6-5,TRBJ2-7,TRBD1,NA,CASSSPLTGISYEQYF,TGTGCCAGCAGTTCCCCCCTGACAGGGATCTCCTACGAGCAGTACTTC
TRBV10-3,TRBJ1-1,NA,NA,CAIREVADTEAFF,TGTGCCATCAGGGAGGTGGCGGACACTGAAGCTTTCTTT
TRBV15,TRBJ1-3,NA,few,CATSRGRGPEDTIYF,TGTGCCACCAGCAGAGGAAGGGGTCCCGAGGACACCATATATTTT
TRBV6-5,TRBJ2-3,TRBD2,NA,CASRLAGGPPDTQYF,TGTGCCAGCCGACTAGCGGGGGGGCCACCAGATACGCAGTATTTT
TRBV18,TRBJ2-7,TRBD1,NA,CASSRNMPGQSYEQYF,TGTGCCAGCTCACGAAATATGCCGGGACAGAGCTACGAGCAGTACTTC
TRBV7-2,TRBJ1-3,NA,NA,CASSLARSSGNTIYF,TGTGCCAGCAGCTTAGCGAGAAGCTCTGGAAACACCATATATTTT
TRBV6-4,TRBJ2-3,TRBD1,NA,CASSDGTGGADTQYF,TGTGCCAGCAGTGACGGGACAGGGGGAGCAGATACGCAGTATTTT
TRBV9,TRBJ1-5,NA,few,CASSVDTNQPQHF,TGTGCCAGCAGCGTAGATACAAATCAGCCCCAGCATTTT
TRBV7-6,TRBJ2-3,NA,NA,CASSLALGLDSDTQYF,TGTGCCAGCAGCTTAGCGCTGGGACTGGATTCAGATACGCAGTATTTT
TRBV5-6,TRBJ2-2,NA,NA,CASSFYDRTGGELFF,TGTGCCAGCAGTTTCTACGACAGGACGGGCGGGGAGCTGTTTTTT
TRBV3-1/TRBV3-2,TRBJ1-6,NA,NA,CASSHGHPRSSYNSPLHF,TGTGCCAGCAGCCACGGACATCCTAGGAGCTCCTATAATTCACCCCTCCACTTT
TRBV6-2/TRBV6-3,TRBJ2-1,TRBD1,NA,CASSPGQGSPSYNEQFF,TGTGCCAGCAGTCCGGGACAGGGGAGTCCCAGTTACAATGAGCAGTTCTTC
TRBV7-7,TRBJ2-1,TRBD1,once,CASSFSGTGYNEQFF,TGTGCTAGCAGCTTTTCCGGGACAGGTTACAATGAGCAGTTCTTC
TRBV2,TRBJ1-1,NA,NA,CASSENWGHTEAFF,TGTGCCAGCAGTGAGAATTGGGGCCACACTGAAGCTTTCTTT
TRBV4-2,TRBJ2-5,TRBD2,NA,CASSQYGGEETQYF,TGTGCCAGCAGCCAGTATGGGGGGGAAGAGACCCAGTACTTC
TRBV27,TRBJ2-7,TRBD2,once,CASSLKRASGGADEQYF,TGTGCCAGCAGTTTAAAAAGGGCTAGCGGGGGGGCGGACGAGCAGTACTTC
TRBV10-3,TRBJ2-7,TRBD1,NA,CAISEGGQGAYEQYF,TGTGCCATCAGTGAAGGGGGACAGGGGGCCTACGAGCAGTACTTC
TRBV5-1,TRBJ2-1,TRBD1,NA,CASSAAVDRGAGEQFF,TGCGCCAGCAGCGCAGCCGTTGACAGGGGCGCGGGTGAGCAGTTCTTC
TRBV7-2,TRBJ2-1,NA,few,CASSYQQGNEQFF,TGTGCCAGCAGCTACCAACAGGGTAATGAGCAGTTCTTC
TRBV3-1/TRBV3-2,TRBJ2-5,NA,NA,CASSLEGTASQYF,TGTGCCAGCAGCCTTGAGGGTACGGCCTCACAGTACTTC
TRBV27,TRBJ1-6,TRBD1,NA,CASSRTGVGNSPLHF,TGTGCCAGCAGTAGAACAGGGGTGGGTAATTCACCCCTCCACTTT